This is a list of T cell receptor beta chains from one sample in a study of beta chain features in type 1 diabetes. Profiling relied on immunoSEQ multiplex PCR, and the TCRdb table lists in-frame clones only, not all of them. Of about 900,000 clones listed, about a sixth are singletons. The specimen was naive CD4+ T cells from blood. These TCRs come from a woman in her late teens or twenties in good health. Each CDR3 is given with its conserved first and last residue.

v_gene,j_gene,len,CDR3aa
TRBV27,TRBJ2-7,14,CASSVNWMGTEQYF
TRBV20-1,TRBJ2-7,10,CSASPYEQYF
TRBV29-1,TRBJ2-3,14,CSVVQGHSTDTQYF
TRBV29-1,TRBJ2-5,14,CSAAGISLKETQYF
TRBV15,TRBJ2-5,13,CATSTGTQETQYF
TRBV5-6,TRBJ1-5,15,CASSLGYRVNQPQHF
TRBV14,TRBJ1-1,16,CASSPPRQSITTEAFF
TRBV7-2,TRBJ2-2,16,CASSPPSGRAVGELFF
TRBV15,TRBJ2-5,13,CATQPGDQETQYF
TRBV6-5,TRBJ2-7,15,CASSYSTSGKYEQYF
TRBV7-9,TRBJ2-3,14,CASSLAGVSDTQYF
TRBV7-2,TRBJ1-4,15,CASSSEGSAAEKLFF
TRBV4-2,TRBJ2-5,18,CASSQPFRGTNTQETQYF
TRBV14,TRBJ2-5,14,CASSLAGGTKTQYF
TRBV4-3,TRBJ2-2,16,CASSQEAAGNTGELFF
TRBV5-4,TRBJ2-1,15,CASSHDRVAYNEQFF
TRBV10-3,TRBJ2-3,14,CAISWDRGSDTQYF
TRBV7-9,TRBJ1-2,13,CASSSGTGRGYTF
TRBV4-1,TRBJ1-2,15,CASSQDRDRGRGYTF